Each of the 15 T cell receptor beta chains below was sequenced from the same sample in a study of cytomegalovirus exposure and HLA in healthy donors. The PCR contained 60 Vbeta and 13 Jbeta primers. Sequenced by immunoSEQ multiplex PCR; TCRdb stores in-frame clones only, minus some. The sample consists of 200,000 or so clones, 82% of them appearing once. The material sequenced was PBMCs. Source of these receptors: a woman between 50 and 59 years old in good health and CMV-seropositive.

The chain uses TRBV30 and TRBJ1-1; D may be TRBD1 (5 bases). CDR3 size: 13 residues. Trimming removed 0 bases from V and 4 bases from J, with 9 bases in between. The germline V gene encodes CDR1 GTSNPN and CDR2 SVGIG (reference sequence). CDR3 protein: CAWSVNRGTEAFF. CDR3 nucleotides: TGTGCCTGGAGTGTTAATAGGGGCACTGAAGCTTTCTTT.

V gene TRBV7-5 combines with J gene TRBJ1-1. TRBV7-5 is an annotated pseudogene. CDR3 length: 18 amino acids. The CDR3 protein is CVRSLGRRQTALNTEAFF. The CDR3 nucleotides are TGTGTCAGAAGCTTAGGGAGGCGGCAGACGGCCTTGAACACTGAAGCTTTCTTT.

In nucleotides, the CDR3 is TGTGCCAGCAGTCTACAGGTTGGGGGCTACACCTTC. The encoded protein is CASSLQVGGYTF. V usage is TRBV28 and J usage is TRBJ1-2; D is possibly TRBD1 (5 bases). The CDR3 runs 12 residues. The germline V and J ends were trimmed by 5 bases and 8 bases, with 12 bases remaining between them. Germline assignment: CDR1 MDHEN and CDR2 SYDVKM.

CDR3 loop: CASRAGLAGAGAYEQYF. In DNA, the CDR3 is TGTGCCAGCAGGGCGGGACTAGCGGGAGCGGGGGCCTACGAGCAGTACTTC. V is TRBV27 and J is TRBJ2-7; 14 bases match TRBD2. V lost 6 bases and J lost 2; bases outside the gene matches: 9. Per germline, CDR1 MNHEY and CDR2 SMNVEV (reference sequence). This CDR3 region has 17 residues.

This clone came up once. The chain is built from TRBV5-4 and TRBJ1-2, with 7 bases lining up with TRBD1. The length of the CDR3 is 13 residues. After removal of 2 bases from V and 2 bases from J, the junction contained 0 bases not matched to a gene. From germline, CDR1 is SGHNT and CDR2 YYREEE (reference sequence). The CDR3 sequence: CASSLQGNYGYTF. CDR3 in DNA: TGTGCCAGCAGCTTACAGGGGAACTATGGCTACACCTTC.

The V call is TRBV7-2, the J call TRBJ2-1; 7 bases are a match to TRBD2. In germline, CDR1 is SGHTA, CDR2 FQGNSA. V was clipped by 1 base and J by 2 bases; unmatched bases: 5. The CDR3 spans 16 residues. This CDR3 reads CASSLEFGRPYNEQFF. As DNA, the CDR3 is TGTGCCAGCAGCTTAGAATTCGGGAGGCCCTACAATGAGCAGTTCTTC.

This sequence joins TRBV10-3 and TRBJ1-2; TRBD1 matches 9 bases. V dropped 2 bases and J dropped 8; count of bases not matched to a gene: 12. Germline values: CDR1 ENHRY, CDR2 SYGVKD. The CDR3 is made up of 16 amino acids. CDR3 sequence (DNA): TGTGCCATCAGTGAGACTTCCCGGACAGGGGAAAGCGGCTACACCTTC. Translation gives CAISETSRTGESGYTF.

The rearrangement links TRBV28 to TRBJ2-6, with 12 bases matching TRBD1. This CDR3 comprises 16 residues. CDR1 MDHEN and CDR2 SYDVKM come from the germline V gene. V lost 5 bases to trimming and J lost 4 bases; unmatched junction nucleotides: 3. This CDR3 reads CASSRDRGPGANVLTF. The DNA for the CDR3 is TGTGCCAGCAGTCGGGACAGGGGGCCCGGGGCCAACGTCCTGACTTTC.

CDR3 loop: CASSADARDRGTYEQFF. The DNA of the CDR3 is TGTGCCAGTAGTGCAGACGCGCGGGACAGGGGTACATATGAGCAGTTCTTC. The chain uses TRBV19 and TRBJ2-1; 10 bases are shared with TRBD1. The CDR3 has 17 residues. The V gene end was trimmed by 5 bases and the J gene end by 8 bases; junction bases not matched to a gene: 15. Germline assignment: CDR1 LNHDA and CDR2 SQIVND (reference sequence).

J is TRBJ2-7 and V is TRBV6-4; D is possibly TRBD2 (6 bases). CDR3 length: 16 residues. V shed 6 bases and J shed 2 bases, with 20 bases lying between them. The germline V gene encodes CDR1 MRHNA and CDR2 SNTAGT. CDR3 bases: TGTGCCAGCAGATTCGCGGGGCCCAAAGTCCCCTACGAGCAGTACTTC. It translates to CASRFAGPKVPYEQYF.

The V and J genes are TRBV6-5 and TRBJ1-6; D gene ambiguous. The germline V gene has CDR1 MNHEY and CDR2 SVGAGI. The CDR3 is 15 amino acids. Between the trimmed V and J ends, which lost 0 bases and 6 bases, there was a span of 9 bases. As DNA, the CDR3 is TGTGCCAGCAGTTACTCGGCGGCCCTTAATTCACCCCTCCACTTT. Translated: CASSYSAALNSPLHF.

The chain carries TRBV19 and TRBJ2-7; TRBD1 matches at 9 bases. The ends lost 6 bases at V and 3 bases at J; junction bases unmatched: 9. Germline V gene sequence: CDR1 LNHDA, CDR2 SQIVND (reference sequence). This CDR3 comprises 15 residues. The CDR3 nucleotides are TGTGCCAGTAGCCGTCCGGGACAGGGAGTCTACGAGCAGTACTTC. It specifies CASSRPGQGVYEQYF.

This clone was seen a few times. The chain combines TRBV7-9 with TRBJ2-2; D may be TRBD1 (6 bases). The V end lost 3 bases, the J end lost 6 bases, and 20 bases lay between the germline ends. Germline V gene data show CDR1 as SEHNR and CDR2 as FQNEAQ (reference sequence). The CDR3 sequence is 17 residues long. The CDR3 loop reads CASSFPVFTGSSGELFF. CDR3 nucleotide sequence: TGTGCCAGCAGCTTCCCAGTCTTTACAGGGTCCTCCGGGGAGCTGTTTTTT.

The chain carries TRBV29-1 and TRBJ2-1; 15 positions agree with TRBD2. The germline V gene encodes CDR1 SQVTM and CDR2 ANQGSEA. The CDR3 contains 17 residues. V dropped 6 bases and J dropped 3; count of bases not matched to a gene: 9. This CDR3 is CSVGGTSGGWRYNEQFF. The CDR3 DNA sequence: TGCAGCGTGGGGGGGACTAGCGGGGGGTGGCGCTACAATGAGCAGTTCTTC.

Only a few counts were recorded for this clone. This rearrangement joins TRBV19 to TRBJ1-1, with a tentative D call TRBD1 (6 bases). CDR1 and CDR2 (germline): LNHDA, SQIVND (reference sequence). The CDR3 is 15 residues long. V gave up 2 bases and J gave up 1 base, with 11 bases separating them. The CDR3 protein is CASSITGTRNTEAFF. DNA of the CDR3: TGTGCCAGTAGTATAACCGGGACAAGGAACACTGAAGCTTTCTTT.